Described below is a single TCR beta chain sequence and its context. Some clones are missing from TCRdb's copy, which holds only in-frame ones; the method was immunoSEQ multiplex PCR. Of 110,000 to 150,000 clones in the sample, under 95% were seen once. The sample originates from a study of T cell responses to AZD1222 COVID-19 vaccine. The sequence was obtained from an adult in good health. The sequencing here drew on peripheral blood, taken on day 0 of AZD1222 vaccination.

CDR3 loop: CASSEVPGGRYEQFF. DNA of the CDR3: TGTGCCAGCAGTGAGGTGCCGGGGGGGCGATATGAGCAGTTCTTC. V is TRBV25-1 and J is TRBJ2-1, with 8 nucleotides matching TRBD2. Trimming took 3 bases from V and 8 from J; bases not matched to a gene: 9. The length of the CDR3 is 15 residues. From germline, CDR1 is MGHDK and CDR2 SYGVNS.